What follows are 29 T cell receptor beta chains derived from one specimen sequenced in a study of blood T cell repertoires in COVID-19. Produced via immunoSEQ multiplex PCR; TCRdb's table is partial and in-frame only. The sample has about 250,000 clones; just over 85% are singletons. Sequenced input: peripheral blood. Source of these receptors: a man at least 80 years old with acute or convalescent COVID-19.

The chain uses TRBV19 and TRBJ1-2, with TRBD1 as a possible D gene (6 bases). This CDR3 comprises 17 residues. Germline V gene lookup returns CDR1 LNHDA and CDR2 SQIVND (reference sequence). The V gene lost 4 bases and the J gene lost 1 base, with 19 bases spanning the gap. CDR3 DNA: TGTGCCAGTAGTACTAGCGGGACAAGTTGGTATAACTATGGCTACACCTTC. The encoded protein is CASSTSGTSWYNYGYTF.

With respect to this clone: The CDR3 end shows no conserved phenylalanine or tryptophan, and so a read error is likely. The DNA is left out, because the CDR3 cannot be placed on it with certainty; the CDR3 is given as TCRdb lists it. The chain employs TRBV28 and TRBJ2-7; the D segment call TRBD1 is taken from the table without a DNA check. Per the germline V gene, CDR1 is MDHEN and CDR2 is SYDVKM. The CDR3 spans 16 amino acids, including both terminal residues. The chain's CDR3 is CASSQTRTGRGGEQIA.

This clone showed up just a few times. The J gene is TRBJ1-4, the V gene TRBV28; TRBD1 matches at 7 bases. The CDR3 sequence is 14 residues long. V dropped 6 bases and J dropped 10; count of bases not matched to a gene: 11. CDR1 MDHEN and CDR2 SYDVKM come from the germline V gene. CDR3 bases: TGTGCCAGCAGCTACCGGGACAGCCGGGCAAAACTGTTTTTT. Its protein product is CASSYRDSRAKLFF.

The chain carries TRBV6-6 and TRBJ2-5, with D perhaps TRBD1 (6 bases). The CDR3 covers 15 residues. CDR1 is MNHNY and CDR2 is SVGAGI in the germline V gene (reference sequence). The V and J ends lost 0 bases and 4 bases respectively, with 12 bases between them. DNA for the CDR3: TGTGCCAGCAGTTACTCGGTGCTAGGGGGAGAGACCCAGTACTTC. The encoded protein is CASSYSVLGGETQYF.

This chain links TRBV3-1 (or the pseudogene TRBV3-2) with TRBJ1-1, with TRBD1 identical over 7 bases. The germline V gene encodes CDR1 LGHDT and CDR2 YNNKEL (reference sequence). The CDR3 totals 13 residues. The V and J ends lost 4 bases and 7 bases, in that order; junction bases with no gene match: 6. The CDR3 loop reads CASSPGQVVEAFF. The CDR3 DNA reads as TGTGCCAGCAGCCCTGGACAGGTTGTTGAAGCTTTCTTT.

The rearrangement joins TRBV19 to TRBJ2-3, with D possibly being TRBD2 (5 bases). The V end was cut by 6 bases, the J end by 2 bases, with 9 bases between. The CDR3 consists of 13 residues. Germline V CDR1 and CDR2: LNHDA, SQIVND (reference sequence). CDR3 residues: CASRRAATDTQYF. Here the CDR3 DNA reads TGTGCCAGTAGGCGGGCAGCCACAGATACGCAGTATTTT.

The genes are TRBV19 and TRBJ1-5, with 9 nucleotides matching TRBD1. V shed 4 bases, J shed 5 bases, and the junction held 3 bases outside the gene matches. This CDR3 comprises 14 residues. Germline CDR1 is LNHDA and CDR2 is SQIVND (reference sequence). CDR3 loop: CASSKDRGDQPQHF. The CDR3, as DNA: TGTGCCAGTAGTAAGGACAGGGGCGATCAGCCCCAGCATTTT.

The chain employs TRBV7-2 and TRBJ1-2, with D possibly being TRBD1 (6 bases). The ends were cut back, 5 bases at V and 2 bases at J, with 12 bases in the middle. This CDR3 contains 14 residues. Germline V lookup: CDR1 SGHTA, CDR2 FQGNSA. CDR3: CASSAGQSNYGYTF. The DNA for the CDR3 is TGTGCCAGCAGCGCCGGACAGTCGAACTATGGCTACACCTTC.

In this sample, this clone turned up once. CDR3 in DNA: TGTGCCACCAGTGGTACTAGCGGGGCCGCATACAATGAGCAGTTCTTC. It codes for CATSGTSGAAYNEQFF. The chain joins TRBV24-1 to TRBJ2-1; 10 bases match TRBD2. This CDR3 has 16 amino acids. V lost 5 bases and J lost 4; bases outside the gene matches: 7. The germline V gene encodes CDR1 KGHDR and CDR2 SFDVKD.

This sequence joins TRBV4-3 and TRBJ1-5; D is perhaps TRBD1 (6 bases). The V end lost 0 bases, the J end lost 3 bases, and 9 bases lay between the germline ends. Germline assignment: CDR1 LGHNA and CDR2 YSLEER. The length of the CDR3 is 15 residues. This CDR3 is CASSQDPGVNQPQHF. The CDR3 DNA follows: TGCGCCAGCAGCCAAGATCCAGGGGTCAATCAGCCCCAGCATTTT.

The sample holds a few counts of this clone. The rearrangement links TRBV4-1 to TRBJ2-7; a possible D gene is TRBD2 (7 bases). The CDR3 has 16 residues. Per the germline V gene, CDR1 is MGHRA and CDR2 is YSYEKL. The V and J ends lost 0 bases and 7 bases respectively, with 19 bases between them. The CDR3, as DNA: TGCGCCAGCAGCCAAGATGCAGGGCGGGGGCGCAGGGAGCAGTACTTC. It translates to CASSQDAGRGRREQYF.

The genes are TRBV19 and TRBJ2-5; 9 bases line up with TRBD2. Germline V gene sequence: CDR1 LNHDA, CDR2 SQIVND (reference sequence). The CDR3 spans 16 residues. Trimming cost V 0 bases and J 2 bases; bases outside gene matches: 4. The CDR3 region is CASSIDSGGIQETQYF. In DNA, the CDR3 is TGTGCCAGTAGTATAGATAGCGGGGGAATTCAAGAGACCCAGTACTTC.

In this sample, this clone turned up once. This rearrangement joins TRBV6-5 to TRBJ2-2; 9 nucleotides agree with TRBD1. CDR3 length equals 15 residues. The germline gives CDR1 MNHEY, CDR2 SVGAGI. Trimming removed 6 bases from V and 5 bases from J; junction bases left unmatched: 7. The CDR3 sequence: CASSQQGAPTGELFF. The CDR3 nucleotides are TGTGCCAGCAGCCAACAGGGGGCGCCGACCGGGGAGCTGTTTTTT.

V usage is TRBV3-1 (or the pseudogene TRBV3-2) and J usage is TRBJ1-6; D unclear. There are 13 residues in the CDR3. Germline CDR1 and CDR2: LGHDT and YNNKEL (reference sequence). V shed 1 base and J shed 6 bases, with 4 bases lying between them. CDR3 DNA sequence: TGTGCCAGCAGCCAAGGTCTTAATTCACCCCTCCACTTT. It is translated as CASSQGLNSPLHF.

This chain joins TRBV6-6 and TRBJ1-2; 9 bases map to TRBD1. The germline V gene encodes CDR1 MNHNY and CDR2 SVGAGI (reference sequence). With V trimmed by 5 bases and J by 7 bases, 8 bases remained unmatched. The CDR3 has 14 amino acids. The CDR3 coding sequence is TGTGCCAGCAGTGCTCCGGGACAGGGTGGTGGCTACACCTTC. It codes for CASSAPGQGGGYTF.

The V gene is TRBV3-1 (or the pseudogene TRBV3-2), the J gene TRBJ2-3, with a possible D match to TRBD1 (5 bases). Germline V gene sequence: CDR1 LGHDT, CDR2 YNNKEL (reference sequence). Trimming took 4 bases from V and 2 from J, leaving 10 bases between them. This CDR3 has 14 amino acids. CDR3 loop: CASSRGGDTDTQYF. The DNA for the CDR3 is TGTGCCAGCAGCCGGGGCGGCGACACAGATACGCAGTATTTT.

The genes are TRBV18 and TRBJ1-6; no clear D gene. From germline, CDR1 is KGHSH and CDR2 LQKENI. The V and J ends lost 8 bases and 5 bases respectively, with 19 bases between them. CDR3 length equals 16 residues. CDR3 residues: CASGLRELGDNSPLHF. The CDR3 DNA reads TGTGCCAGCGGGTTGAGGGAGCTCGGCGATAATTCACCCCTCCACTTT.

The V call is TRBV6-5, the J call TRBJ1-2; 7 nucleotides line up with TRBD1. Germline assignment: CDR1 MNHEY and CDR2 SVGAGI. The length of the CDR3 is 15 residues. Unmatched junction bases numbered 7, after V lost 6 bases and J lost 0 bases. The CDR3: CASSRGQRPNYGYTF. CDR3 bases: TGTGCCAGCAGCCGGGGACAGCGTCCTAACTATGGCTACACCTTC.

This chain connects TRBV4-2 to TRBJ2-3; no definite D call. Deletions cut 3 bases from V and 3 bases from J, with 4 bases between. Per germline, CDR1 LGHNA and CDR2 YNFKEQ. This CDR3 comprises 12 residues. The CDR3 spells CASSQTTDTQYF. DNA of the CDR3: TGTGCCAGCAGCCAGACTACAGATACGCAGTATTTT.

The rearrangement uses TRBV19 and TRBJ1-5; 10 nucleotides align to TRBD1. The V gene end was trimmed by 4 bases and the J gene end by 7 bases; junction bases not matched to a gene: 4. The V gene's germline CDR1 is LNHDA and CDR2 SQIVND (reference sequence). CDR3 length equals 14 residues. The CDR3 spells CASSRGTGEQPQHF. CDR3 DNA: TGTGCCAGTAGTAGGGGGACAGGGGAACAGCCCCAGCATTTT.

The rearrangement joins TRBV19 to TRBJ1-2, with D tentatively TRBD1 (6 bases). The CDR3 is 16 amino acids. The germline V gene encodes CDR1 LNHDA and CDR2 SQIVND (reference sequence). The V end lost 5 bases, the J end lost 5 bases, and 21 bases lay between the germline ends. CDR3 DNA sequence: TGTGCCAGTAGTCTCCCGGGCCGACAGGACCTGTATGGCTACACCTTC. Encoded protein: CASSLPGRQDLYGYTF.

The rearrangement joins TRBV7-3 to TRBJ2-7; D remains ambiguous. The germline gives CDR1 SGHTA, CDR2 FQGTGA. The CDR3 has 13 residues. The ends were cut back, 2 bases at V and 6 bases at J, with 11 bases in the middle. For the CDR3, the DNA is TGTGCCAGCAGCTTACAAATACCGGGCGAGCAGTACTTC. The encoded protein is CASSLQIPGEQYF.

The genes are TRBV6-2 or TRBV6-3 and TRBJ1-5; maybe TRBD1 (6 bases). Germline V CDR1 and CDR2: MNHEY, SVGEGT. Trimming stripped 2 bases from V and 6 bases from J, with 11 bases between. The CDR3 runs to 14 residues. CDR3 DNA: TGTGCCAGCAGTTACCGGCAGGGGAGTCAGCCCCAGCATTTT. The encoded protein is CASSYRQGSQPQHF.

J is TRBJ1-1 and V is TRBV4-1; 9 positions match TRBD1. The CDR3 loop spans 15 amino acids. Germline V gene sequence: CDR1 MGHRA, CDR2 YSYEKL. With V trimmed by 3 bases and J by 2 bases, 4 bases remained unmatched. This chain's CDR3 is CASSQWTGANTEAFF. DNA for the CDR3: TGCGCCAGCAGCCAGTGGACAGGGGCCAACACTGAAGCTTTCTTT.

V gene TRBV7-3 combines with J gene TRBJ2-3; TRBD1 agrees at 8 bases. V was pared by 0 bases and J by 2 bases, with 4 bases of the junction left unmatched. The germline CDR1 and CDR2 sequences are SGHTA and FQGTGA. The CDR3 is 16 residues long. The CDR3 reads CASSLTGQVPTDTQYF. The CDR3 bases are TGTGCCAGCAGCTTAACGGGACAGGTACCCACAGATACGCAGTATTTT.

The chain uses TRBV28 and TRBJ1-2, with unresolved D. The CDR3 is 12 amino acids. Trimming shortened V by 5 bases and J by 5 bases, and 9 bases separated the two germline ends. CDR1 is MDHEN and CDR2 is SYDVKM in the germline V gene. CDR3 in DNA: TGTGCCAGCAGTCAGACGGGGTATGGCTACACCTTC. Encoded protein: CASSQTGYGYTF.

The genes are TRBV7-3 and TRBJ2-1, with a weak D call TRBD2 (5 bases). CDR3 length equals 13 residues. The V gene's germline CDR1 is SGHTA and CDR2 FQGTGA. Trimming stripped 5 bases from V and 8 bases from J, with 13 bases between. The CDR3 nucleotides read TGTGCCAGCAGCGCTACTAGTGTCCATGAGCAGTTCTTC. Its protein is CASSATSVHEQFF.

This clone was recorded only once. V and J are TRBV9 and TRBJ2-7; TRBD2 aligns across 8 bases. This CDR3 is built from 15 residues. The germline CDR1 and CDR2 sequences are SGDLS and YYNGEE. The ends lost 0 bases at V and 5 bases at J; junction bases unmatched: 7. As DNA, the CDR3 is TGTGCCAGCAGCGTAGCTGGGACGGGAGGGGACGAGCAGTACTTC. Amino acid sequence: CASSVAGTGGDEQYF.

This clone has a single count. The J gene is TRBJ2-5, the V gene TRBV7-9, with D perhaps matching TRBD2 (6 bases). CDR3 size: 13 residues. Trimming pared 5 bases from V and 2 bases from J, leaving 9 bases between. Germline V gene sequence: CDR1 SEHNR, CDR2 FQNEAQ (reference sequence). This CDR3 is CASSRDFQETQYF. The CDR3 DNA reads as TGTGCCAGCAGCCGGGACTTTCAAGAGACCCAGTACTTC.